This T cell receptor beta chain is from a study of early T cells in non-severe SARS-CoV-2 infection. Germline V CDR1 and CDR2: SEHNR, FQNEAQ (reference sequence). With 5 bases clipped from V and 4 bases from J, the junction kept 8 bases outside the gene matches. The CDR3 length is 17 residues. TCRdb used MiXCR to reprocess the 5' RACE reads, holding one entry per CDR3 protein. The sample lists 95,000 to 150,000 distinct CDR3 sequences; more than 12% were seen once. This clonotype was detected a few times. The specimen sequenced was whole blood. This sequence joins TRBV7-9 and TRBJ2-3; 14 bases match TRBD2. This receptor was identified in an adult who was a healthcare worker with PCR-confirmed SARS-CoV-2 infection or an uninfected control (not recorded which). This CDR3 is CASSPWTSGGPSDTQYF. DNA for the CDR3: TGTGCCAGCAGCCCCTGGACTAGCGGGGGGCCCTCAGATACGCAGTATTTT.